This entry concerns a single T cell receptor beta chain. The specificity of this receptor is unknown. Base qualities are not recorded, but no much larger clone differs from it by a single base. This specimen belongs to a study of long-term antiretroviral therapy in people with HIV (dated by TCRdb to 2022 to 2024). Background for the entire study: The earliest samples were collected roughly a decade before the 2015 WHO recommendation for immediate ART, at a time when ART was usually postponed until CD4 counts fell. A total of 150 to 200 cryopreserved PBMC samples were contributed to the cohort by 30 adults with confirmed HIV infection, with samples collected serially over a mean of approximately 6 years (range 1-12). No cross-contamination during QIAcube processing was seen in test extractions of a monoclonal T-cell line run alongside 33 polyclonal samples. Of the approximately 28 participants with HIV, roughly 10 were female. This retrospective serial study examined whether starting ART and sustained HIV suppression were associated with changes in the composition and diversity of the TRB repertoire in peripheral blood.

Findings and caveats that apply to the study as a whole: Because pre-ART samples had limited cell numbers, unsorted PBMC were profiled rather than sorted CD4+ and CD8+ T cells. Samples dated from about 2004 to 2018, and the ART regimens used may be less effective than current ones. Because PBMC availability was limited, only the TCR beta chain was sequenced, with no alpha chain pairing. Narrower CDR3 length ranges were observed in HIV repertoires than in controls, and an antigen-experienced repertoire with only a slight naive shift after ART was suggested by the network structure. Inferences about post-ART repertoire changes are limited because no data were available on ART adherence, viral resistance or therapy changes. Starting ART was linked to a significant rise in TRB diversity, yet even after long-term ART the diversity remained significantly lower than in transplant donor controls. At every time point, the repertoire was dominated by expanded TRB clones first identified before ART initiation, although this dominance fluctuated and, in many PLHIV, declined after ART.

To be included, a participant needed at least one PBMC sample from before ART initiation plus at least two post-ART samples. Treatment was received in the United States of America by all participants with HIV. Before DNA extraction, cryopreserved samples of roughly 1-10 million PBMC were thawed and washed. At the time of the earliest PBMC sample, participants with HIV were aged between roughly 20 and 54 years. Each participant contributed PBMC samples from 1-4 timepoints before ART initiation and 2-8 timepoints after ART initiation, with a median of 7 samples. For every participant, serial HIV viral load, CD4+ T-cell count, ART history and demographic data were obtained. Genomic DNA was extracted from unsorted PBMC with a Qiagen kit on a QIAcube, processed in batches of 12 samples. The immunoSEQ hsTCRB v3.0 assay was used at survey level resolution to sequence the TRB variable region. A depth of about 40,000-50,000 T-cell genomes per sample was targeted for TRB sequencing. Pooled TRB libraries were sequenced on an Illumina MiSeq with a v3 150-cycle kit. Turning to the authors' computational methods: Repertoire analysis ran in R within a reproducible Nextflow workflow covering QC, data transformation and analysis. LymphoSeq2, an R package for exploring AIRR-Seq data, was used to implement the custom analyses. A handful of samples that yielded fewer than 5000 total TRB sequences were excluded, so that approximately 170 HIV repertoires were analyzed. Among the approximately 190 HIV repertoires that were kept, roughly 59 were collected before ART initiation and more than 120 were collected after ART initiation. Each repertoire was downsampled to 5000 TRB nucleotide sequences, and summary statistics were averaged across 100 downsampling iterations. TRB sequences were retained for analysis only if CDR3 regions of at least seven amino acids were present. Diversity was measured with a Shannon entropy-derived clonality score and the Gini coefficient. In the repertoire networks, any two of the top 5000 CDR3 amino acid sequences were connected whenever the two sequences differed by an edit distance of one. Antigen specificity groups and MHC restriction were predicted for TRB CDR3 amino acid sequences with GLIPH2. To flag known associations with CMV, EBV, HIV or tissue antigens, CDR3 amino acid sequences were compared against VDJdb and McPAS-TCR. Pre-ART, post-ART and control groups were compared with Wilcoxon signed-rank tests and Holm-Bonferroni correction. TCRdb holds this immuneACCESS table with in-frame rearrangements only. Some clones are missing; in checked studies, unresolved V genes explain under half, and the rest has no known cause. V and J calls and clone size are given by that table; D and trimming were obtained from the DNA. This sample is represented by 25,000 to 30,000 clones; about 86% of them were singletons. The ten largest account for 4.5% to 6% of the sample.

Taken from the germline V gene, the CDR1 and CDR2 loops are SGHVS and FQNEAQ. The junction shows trimming of 3 bases on V and 2 bases on J, and the gene matches do not reach 6 bases of it. The CDR3 has 16 amino acids, counting the end cysteine and phenylalanine. The only DNA kept is the CDR3, 48 bases in frame from the first base. The sample was unsorted PBMCs, taken 0.8 years after starting antiretroviral therapy. The sequence joins TRBV7-8 to TRBJ1-3, and 8 bases in between align with TRBD1. This receptor was taken from a woman in her twenties or thirties with HIV. The CDR3 protein is CASSFRQGRTGNTIYF. The DNA sequence is given as TGTGCCAGCAGCTTCCGACAGGGGAGGACTGGAAACACCATATATTTT.